Included here is one TCR beta chain sequence, with context. Assay: immunoSEQ multiplex PCR; the TCRdb copy retains only in-frame clones and omits some. In the table there are over a million clones, about 75% of which are singletons. The sample belongs to a study of shared clonotypes between healthy human individuals. This CDR3 comprises 17 residues. Germline V gene lookup returns CDR1 MNHNS and CDR2 SASEGT. V shed 4 bases and J shed 5 bases, with 23 bases lying between them. This rearrangement joins TRBV6-1 to TRBJ2-5; either TRBD1 or TRBD2 may supply D (5 bases each). Sample: memory CD4+ T cells sorted from blood. Noted subset: CD45RA-negative fraction. The clonotype comes from a young man in good health. The chain's CDR3 is CASSGKGPSSRVETQYF. In DNA form, the CDR3 reads TGTGCCAGCAGTGGTAAGGGGCCCTCATCGAGGGTCGAGACCCAGTACTTC.